Here is one TCR beta chain with its context. Its specificity is unknown. Trimming cost V 5 bases and J 10 bases, with 17 bases left between them. The CDR3 length is 14 residues. Per germline, CDR1 MNHEY and CDR2 SMNVEV (reference sequence). These data are taken from a study of shared clonotypes between healthy human individuals. For the study at large: Each donor's CD4 naive and CD4 memory cells filled three plates apiece, CD8 naive two, and CD8 memory one.

Caucasian adults living in Nashville, Tennessee, provided all samples. Method: immunoSEQ multiplex PCR; TCRdb's copy keeps in-frame clones and lacks some. The table includes around 2.1 million clones, under 97% detected once. Whole-study findings and limits: Even with large depth, rarefaction showed that sorted-subset sequencing was incomplete. Clonotype sharing among donors was expected to depend on sequencing depth.

Sequenced input: naive CD4+ T cells sorted from blood. The subset denotes: CD45RA+ positively selected. This clonotype originated in a man aged 18 to 29 in good health. This chain links TRBV27 with TRBJ1-4; possible D gene TRBD1, 5 bases. The CDR3 loop is CASSRGVGEGKLFF. The CDR3 bases are TGTGCCAGCAGTCGGGGTGTAGGGGAGGGAAAACTGTTTTTT.